This T cell receptor beta chain was observed in a study of T cell clonality in common variable immunodeficiency. Assay used: immunoSEQ multiplex PCR; TCRdb lists only in-frame clones, some missing. The sample shows 55,000 or so clones, no singletons; the ten largest hold around 0.84%. A few counts support this clone. Mismatch with germline at one junction end may stem from a read error. The CDR3 end falls 3 residues outside the read, so it is completed with the germline J gene. The identical CDR3 is also encoded by other nucleotide sequences in the sample. The V gene's germline CDR1 is MNHEY and CDR2 SVGEGT. The CDR3 consists of 17 residues.

The sequence was obtained from a person between 18 and 75 years old in good health. The chain carries TRBV6-2 or TRBV6-3 and TRBJ1-3; D gene uncertain. The sample comprised peripheral blood mononuclear cells. CDR3 residues: CASSYSQRLLSGNTIYF. The CDR3 DNA, read in part, is TGTGCCAGCAGTTACAGCCAGCGGCTCCTCTCTGGAAACACG.